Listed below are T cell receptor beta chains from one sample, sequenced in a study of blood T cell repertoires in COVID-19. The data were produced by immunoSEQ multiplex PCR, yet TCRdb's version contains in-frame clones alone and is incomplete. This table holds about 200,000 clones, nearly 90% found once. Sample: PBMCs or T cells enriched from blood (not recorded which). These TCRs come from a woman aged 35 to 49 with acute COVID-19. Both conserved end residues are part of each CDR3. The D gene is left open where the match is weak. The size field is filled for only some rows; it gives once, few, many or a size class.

CDR3aa: CASSPELGGAFF
CDR3nt: TGTGCCAGCAGCCCCGAGCTGGGGGGAGCTTTCTTT
abundance: .
d_gene: .
len: 12
v_gene: TRBV4-2
j_gene: TRBJ1-1

CDR3aa: CDFLKGQKNSPLHF
CDR3nt: TGCGACTTCCTGAAGGGACAGAAAAATTCACCCCTCCACTTT
abundance: .
d_gene: TRBD1
len: 14
v_gene: TRBV19
j_gene: TRBJ1-6

CDR3aa: CASSYRDYNEQFF
CDR3nt: TGTGCCAGCAGTTACCGGGACTACAATGAGCAGTTCTTC
abundance: few
d_gene: .
len: 13
v_gene: TRBV6-2/TRBV6-3
j_gene: TRBJ2-1

CDR3aa: CASSQDDGLNTEAFF
CDR3nt: TGCGCCAGCAGCCAAGATGACGGGTTGAACACTGAAGCTTTCTTT
abundance: .
d_gene: .
len: 15
v_gene: TRBV4-1
j_gene: TRBJ1-1

CDR3aa: CSAISPAEAFF
CDR3nt: TGCAGTGCTATCTCCCCAGCGGAAGCTTTCTTT
abundance: .
d_gene: .
len: 11
v_gene: TRBV20-1
j_gene: TRBJ1-1

CDR3aa: CASSLRSDTQYF
CDR3nt: TGCGCCAGCAGCTTGCGGTCAGATACGCAGTATTTT
abundance: .
d_gene: .
len: 12
v_gene: TRBV5-1
j_gene: TRBJ2-3

CDR3aa: CASSQETGAYEQYF
CDR3nt: TGTGCCAGCAGCCAAGAAACAGGGGCCTACGAGCAGTACTTC
abundance: .
d_gene: TRBD1
len: 14
v_gene: TRBV3-1/TRBV3-2
j_gene: TRBJ2-7

CDR3aa: CASSAGHNYGYTF
CDR3nt: TGTGCCAGCAGTGCAGGACATAACTATGGCTACACCTTC
abundance: .
d_gene: .
len: 13
v_gene: TRBV27
j_gene: TRBJ1-2

CDR3aa: CASWEGSTEAFF
CDR3nt: TGTGCCAGCTGGGAGGGGTCCACTGAAGCTTTCTTT
abundance: .
d_gene: .
len: 12
v_gene: TRBV28
j_gene: TRBJ1-1

CDR3aa: CASSESDSGGYEQYF
CDR3nt: TGCGCCAGCAGTGAGTCTGATAGCGGGGGGTACGAGCAGTACTTC
abundance: .
d_gene: TRBD2
len: 15
v_gene: TRBV10-2
j_gene: TRBJ2-7

CDR3aa: CASSYAAGRGTDTQYF
CDR3nt: TGTGCCAGCAGTTACGCGGCAGGCAGGGGCACAGATACGCAGTATTTT
abundance: few
d_gene: .
len: 16
v_gene: TRBV6-2/TRBV6-3
j_gene: TRBJ2-3

CDR3aa: CASSQQPRQGTLYSNQPQHF
CDR3nt: TGCGCCAGCAGCCAGCAACCGAGACAGGGGACACTTTATAGCAATCAGCCCCAGCATTTT
abundance: .
d_gene: TRBD1
len: 20
v_gene: TRBV4-1
j_gene: TRBJ1-5

CDR3aa: CASSPGETFLYNEQFF
CDR3nt: TGTGCCAGCTCACCAGGGGAGACCTTCCTTTACAATGAGCAGTTCTTC
abundance: .
d_gene: .
len: 16
v_gene: TRBV18
j_gene: TRBJ2-1

CDR3aa: CASSLGQGGTEAFF
CDR3nt: TGCGCCAGCAGCCTGGGACAGGGGGGAACTGAAGCTTTCTTT
abundance: .
d_gene: TRBD1
len: 14
v_gene: TRBV4-3
j_gene: TRBJ1-1

CDR3aa: CASSLQGAHNSPLHF
CDR3nt: TGTGCCAGCAGCTTACAGGGGGCTCATAATTCACCCCTCCACTTT
abundance: .
d_gene: TRBD1
len: 15
v_gene: TRBV5-6
j_gene: TRBJ1-6

CDR3aa: CASSQGQGQPQHF
CDR3nt: TGTGCCAGCAGCCAAGGACAGGGACAGCCCCAGCATTTT
abundance: .
d_gene: TRBD1
len: 13
v_gene: TRBV11-2
j_gene: TRBJ1-5

CDR3aa: CASSPRVAAGGLLNEQFF
CDR3nt: TGTGCCAGCAGCCCCCGGGTCGCGGCAGGGGGGTTGTTGAATGAGCAGTTCTTC
abundance: once
d_gene: .
len: 18
v_gene: TRBV11-2
j_gene: TRBJ2-1

CDR3aa: CASSQTDSNQPQHF
CDR3nt: TGTGCCAGCAGCCAGACAGATAGCAATCAGCCCCAGCATTTT
abundance: .
d_gene: .
len: 14
v_gene: TRBV3-1/TRBV3-2
j_gene: TRBJ1-5

CDR3aa: CASSGTQGTDTQYF
CDR3nt: TGTGCCAGCAGCGGCACTCAGGGGACAGATACGCAGTATTTT
abundance: .
d_gene: .
len: 14
v_gene: TRBV9
j_gene: TRBJ2-3

CDR3aa: CASSQEGLFTGELFF
CDR3nt: TGTGCCAGCAGCCAAGAGGGACTCTTCACCGGGGAGCTGTTTTTT
abundance: .
d_gene: .
len: 15
v_gene: TRBV4-2
j_gene: TRBJ2-2

CDR3aa: CSASLGNSNEQFF
CDR3nt: TGCAGTGCTAGTCTCGGGAACTCCAATGAGCAGTTCTTC
abundance: .
d_gene: .
len: 13
v_gene: TRBV20-1
j_gene: TRBJ2-1

CDR3aa: CSVRVSYNSPLHF
CDR3nt: TGCAGCGTGAGGGTTTCCTATAATTCACCCCTCCACTTT
abundance: .
d_gene: .
len: 13
v_gene: TRBV29-1
j_gene: TRBJ1-6

CDR3aa: CASSILPTGNTEAFF
CDR3nt: TGTGCCAGCAGCATACTTCCCACAGGGAACACTGAAGCTTTCTTT
abundance: .
d_gene: .
len: 15
v_gene: TRBV7-8
j_gene: TRBJ1-1

CDR3aa: CASSHPGTGANIQYF
CDR3nt: TGTGCCAGCAGTCATCCCGGGACAGGGGCAAACATTCAGTACTTC
abundance: .
d_gene: TRBD1
len: 15
v_gene: TRBV7-2
j_gene: TRBJ2-4

CDR3aa: CASARGLGGTDTQYF
CDR3nt: TGTGCCAGCGCCAGGGGGCTGGGGGGCACAGATACGCAGTATTTT
abundance: .
d_gene: TRBD1
len: 15
v_gene: TRBV7-9
j_gene: TRBJ2-3

CDR3aa: CASSSGTGVNEQFF
CDR3nt: TGTGCCAGCAGCTCCGGGACAGGGGTCAATGAGCAGTTCTTC
abundance: .
d_gene: TRBD1
len: 14
v_gene: TRBV7-8
j_gene: TRBJ2-1

CDR3aa: CASSWGQNTGELFF
CDR3nt: TGTGCCAGCAGTTGGGGACAGAACACCGGGGAGCTGTTTTTT
abundance: .
d_gene: .
len: 14
v_gene: TRBV6-6
j_gene: TRBJ2-2

CDR3aa: CASSLATGSNYGYTF
CDR3nt: TGCGCCAGCAGCTTGGCGACAGGGTCTAACTATGGCTACACCTTC
abundance: .
d_gene: TRBD1
len: 15
v_gene: TRBV5-1
j_gene: TRBJ1-2

CDR3aa: CASSLGTSGGALETQYF
CDR3nt: TGCGCCAGCAGCTTGGGCACTAGCGGGGGGGCCCTGGAGACCCAGTACTTC
abundance: once
d_gene: TRBD2
len: 17
v_gene: TRBV5-1
j_gene: TRBJ2-5

CDR3aa: CASSTGQGYGYTF
CDR3nt: TGTGCCAGTAGTACCGGACAGGGCTATGGCTACACCTTC
abundance: .
d_gene: TRBD1
len: 13
v_gene: TRBV19
j_gene: TRBJ1-2

CDR3aa: CASSAIQGINEKLFF
CDR3nt: TGTGCCAGCAGTGCCATTCAGGGGATTAATGAAAAACTGTTTTTT
abundance: .
d_gene: .
len: 15
v_gene: TRBV25-1
j_gene: TRBJ1-4

CDR3aa: CASRTDRGSNQPQHF
CDR3nt: TGTGCCAGTAGGACGGACAGGGGGAGCAATCAGCCCCAGCATTTT
abundance: .
d_gene: TRBD1
len: 15
v_gene: TRBV19
j_gene: TRBJ1-5

CDR3aa: CASSDWLGRGAGELFF
CDR3nt: TGCGCCAGCAGCGACTGGCTAGGGCGGGGAGCCGGGGAGCTGTTTTTT
abundance: .
d_gene: .
len: 16
v_gene: TRBV4-3
j_gene: TRBJ2-2

CDR3aa: CASSQTSSYNEQFF
CDR3nt: TGTGCCAGCAGTCAAACAAGCTCCTACAATGAGCAGTTCTTC
abundance: .
d_gene: .
len: 14
v_gene: TRBV6-5
j_gene: TRBJ2-1

CDR3aa: CASSIWGEPSTDTQYF
CDR3nt: TGTGCCAGTAGTATTTGGGGGGAACCTAGCACAGATACGCAGTATTTT
abundance: .
d_gene: .
len: 16
v_gene: TRBV19
j_gene: TRBJ2-3

CDR3aa: CASSRTRTSGSTGETQYF
CDR3nt: TGTGCCAGCAGTCGCACGCGGACTAGCGGGAGTACGGGAGAGACCCAGTACTTC
abundance: .
d_gene: TRBD2
len: 18
v_gene: TRBV6-6
j_gene: TRBJ2-5

CDR3aa: CAWSSPGLAASYEQYF
CDR3nt: TGTGCCTGGAGTTCTCCGGGACTAGCGGCTTCCTACGAGCAGTACTTC
abundance: .
d_gene: TRBD2
len: 16
v_gene: TRBV30
j_gene: TRBJ2-7

CDR3aa: CASSKGRFEQYF
CDR3nt: TGTGCCAGCAGCAAGGGGAGGTTCGAGCAGTACTTC
abundance: .
d_gene: .
len: 12
v_gene: TRBV21-1
j_gene: TRBJ2-7

CDR3aa: CATSDPSTSGQETQYF
CDR3nt: TGTGCCACCAGTGACCCTTCCACTAGCGGCCAAGAGACCCAGTACTTC
abundance: .
d_gene: TRBD2
len: 16
v_gene: TRBV24-1
j_gene: TRBJ2-5

CDR3aa: CASSGFSGGLYNEQFF
CDR3nt: TGTGCCAGCAGTGGGTTTTCGGGGGGGCTCTACAATGAGCAGTTCTTC
abundance: .
d_gene: TRBD2
len: 16
v_gene: TRBV2
j_gene: TRBJ2-1

CDR3aa: CASSGGLAGGPQETQYF
CDR3nt: TGTGCCAGCAGCGGGGGACTAGCGGGGGGACCCCAAGAGACCCAGTACTTC
abundance: .
d_gene: TRBD2
len: 17
v_gene: TRBV9
j_gene: TRBJ2-5

CDR3aa: CATRRGSADTQYF
CDR3nt: TGTGCCACCAGAAGGGGGAGCGCAGATACGCAGTATTTT
abundance: .
d_gene: .
len: 13
v_gene: TRBV24-1
j_gene: TRBJ2-3

CDR3aa: CASSEWGGSNQPQHF
CDR3nt: TGTGCCAGCAGTGAATGGGGGGGGAGCAATCAGCCCCAGCATTTT
abundance: few
d_gene: .
len: 15
v_gene: TRBV2
j_gene: TRBJ1-5

CDR3aa: CASSLTDWAGGTEAFF
CDR3nt: TGTGCCAGCAGCTTAACCGACTGGGCAGGGGGCACTGAAGCTTTCTTT
abundance: .
d_gene: TRBD1
len: 16
v_gene: TRBV11-2
j_gene: TRBJ1-1

CDR3aa: CASSQTGAPNTEAFF
CDR3nt: TGCGCCAGCAGCCAAACAGGCGCTCCGAACACTGAAGCTTTCTTT
abundance: .
d_gene: .
len: 15
v_gene: TRBV4-1
j_gene: TRBJ1-1

CDR3aa: CASSPRPGLAGGEQYF
CDR3nt: TGCGCCAGCAGCCCTCGGCCGGGACTAGCGGGAGGTGAGCAGTACTTC
abundance: few
d_gene: TRBD2
len: 16
v_gene: TRBV5-1
j_gene: TRBJ2-7

CDR3aa: CASSLDGSSYNSPLHF
CDR3nt: TGCGCCAGCAGCTTGGACGGTTCCTCCTATAATTCACCCCTCCACTTT
abundance: .
d_gene: .
len: 16
v_gene: TRBV5-1
j_gene: TRBJ1-6

CDR3aa: CAIRGDRVADTQYF
CDR3nt: TGTGCCATCAGGGGGGACAGGGTAGCAGATACGCAGTATTTT
abundance: .
d_gene: TRBD1
len: 14
v_gene: TRBV10-3
j_gene: TRBJ2-3

CDR3aa: CASSQEGPAPGGYTF
CDR3nt: TGTGCCAGCAGCCAGGAGGGACCAGCCCCCGGGGGCTACACCTTC
abundance: .
d_gene: .
len: 15
v_gene: TRBV5-5
j_gene: TRBJ1-2

CDR3aa: CASSSALEGLSEKLFF
CDR3nt: TGTGCCAGCAGCTCGGCTCTCGAGGGTCTGAGTGAAAAACTGTTTTTT
abundance: .
d_gene: .
len: 16
v_gene: TRBV11-1
j_gene: TRBJ1-4

CDR3aa: CASGSGRGNQPQHF
CDR3nt: TGTGCCAGTGGGTCTGGGCGGGGCAATCAGCCCCAGCATTTT
abundance: .
d_gene: .
len: 14
v_gene: TRBV19
j_gene: TRBJ1-5

CDR3aa: CASRASGSGNQPQHF
CDR3nt: TGTGCCAGCAGGGCCTCCGGGTCCGGCAATCAGCCCCAGCATTTT
abundance: few
d_gene: .
len: 15
v_gene: TRBV6-5
j_gene: TRBJ1-5

CDR3aa: CASSQNDRDGELFF
CDR3nt: TGCGCCAGCAGCCAAAACGACAGGGACGGGGAGCTGTTTTTT
abundance: .
d_gene: TRBD1
len: 14
v_gene: TRBV4-3
j_gene: TRBJ2-2

CDR3aa: CASSSGQANTEAFF
CDR3nt: TGTGCCAGCAGCTCGGGACAGGCGAACACTGAAGCTTTCTTT
abundance: .
d_gene: TRBD1
len: 14
v_gene: TRBV7-6
j_gene: TRBJ1-1

CDR3aa: CASSLRTSGAGTQYF
CDR3nt: TGTGCCAGCAGCCTCCGGACTAGCGGGGCGGGTACGCAGTATTTT
abundance: .
d_gene: TRBD2
len: 15
v_gene: TRBV9
j_gene: TRBJ2-3

CDR3aa: CASSWTPTGSTGELFF
CDR3nt: TGCGCCAGCAGCTGGACTCCTACAGGGAGCACCGGGGAGCTGTTTTTT
abundance: .
d_gene: .
len: 16
v_gene: TRBV5-1
j_gene: TRBJ2-2

CDR3aa: CASSVAEPGPAGPNTIYF
CDR3nt: TGTGCCAGCAGCGTAGCCGAGCCCGGGCCAGCGGGGCCGAACACCATATATTTT
abundance: few
d_gene: .
len: 18
v_gene: TRBV9
j_gene: TRBJ1-3

CDR3aa: CASSLNGGQGTVPQHF
CDR3nt: TGTGCCAGCAGTTTAAACGGTGGGCAGGGTACGGTGCCCCAGCATTTT
abundance: .
d_gene: .
len: 16
v_gene: TRBV7-8
j_gene: TRBJ1-5

CDR3aa: CASGRGVYEQYF
CDR3nt: TGTGCCTCGGGGAGGGGGGTCTACGAGCAGTACTTC
abundance: once
d_gene: .
len: 12
v_gene: TRBV27
j_gene: TRBJ2-7

CDR3aa: CASSGGLAASYEQYF
CDR3nt: TGTGCCAGCAGCGGGGGACTAGCGGCCTCCTACGAGCAGTACTTC
abundance: .
d_gene: TRBD2
len: 15
v_gene: TRBV5-4
j_gene: TRBJ2-7